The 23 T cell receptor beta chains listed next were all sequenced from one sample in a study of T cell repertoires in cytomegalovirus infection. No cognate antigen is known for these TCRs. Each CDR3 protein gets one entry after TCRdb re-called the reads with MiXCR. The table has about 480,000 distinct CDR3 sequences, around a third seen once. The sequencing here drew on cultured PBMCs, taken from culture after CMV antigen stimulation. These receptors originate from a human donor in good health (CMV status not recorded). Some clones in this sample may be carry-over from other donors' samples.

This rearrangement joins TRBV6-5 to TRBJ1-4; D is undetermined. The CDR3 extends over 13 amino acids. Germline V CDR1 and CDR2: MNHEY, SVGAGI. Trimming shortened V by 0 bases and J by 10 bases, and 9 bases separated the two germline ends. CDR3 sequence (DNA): TGTGCCAGCAGTTACTCGAACTCCGGAAAACTGTTTTTT. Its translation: CASSYSNSGKLFF.

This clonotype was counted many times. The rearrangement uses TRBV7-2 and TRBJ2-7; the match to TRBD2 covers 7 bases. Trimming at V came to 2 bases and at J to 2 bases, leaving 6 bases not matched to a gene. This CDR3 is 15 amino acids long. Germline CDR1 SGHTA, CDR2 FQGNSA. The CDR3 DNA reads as TGTGCCAGCAGCTTACGTTCGGGAGGAACCTACGAGCAGTACTTC. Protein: CASSLRSGGTYEQYF. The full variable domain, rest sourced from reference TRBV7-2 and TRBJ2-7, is GAGVSQSPSNKVTEKGKDVELRCDPISGHTALYWYRQSLGQGLEFLIYFQGNSAPDKSGLPSDRFSAERTGGSVSTLTIQRTQQEDSAVYLCASSLRSGGTYEQYFGPGTRLTVT.

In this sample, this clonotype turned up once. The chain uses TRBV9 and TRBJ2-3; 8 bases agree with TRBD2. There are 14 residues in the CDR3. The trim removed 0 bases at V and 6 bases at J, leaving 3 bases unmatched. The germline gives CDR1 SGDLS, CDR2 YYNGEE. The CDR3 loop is CASSVAGGPDTQYF. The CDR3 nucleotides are TGTGCCAGCAGCGTAGCGGGAGGGCCCGATACGCAGTATTTT.

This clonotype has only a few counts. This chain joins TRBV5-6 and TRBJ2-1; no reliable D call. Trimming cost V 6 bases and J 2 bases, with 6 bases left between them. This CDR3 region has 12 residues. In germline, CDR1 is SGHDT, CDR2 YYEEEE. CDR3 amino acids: CASMRPYNEQFF. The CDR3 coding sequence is TGTGCCAGCATGAGGCCCTACAATGAGCAGTTCTTC.

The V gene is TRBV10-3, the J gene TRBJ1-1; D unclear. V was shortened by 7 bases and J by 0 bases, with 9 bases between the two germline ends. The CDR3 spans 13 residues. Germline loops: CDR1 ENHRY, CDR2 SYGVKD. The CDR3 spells CAIKSVVNTEAFF. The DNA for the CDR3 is TGTGCCATCAAGTCCGTTGTGAACACTGAAGCTTTCTTT.

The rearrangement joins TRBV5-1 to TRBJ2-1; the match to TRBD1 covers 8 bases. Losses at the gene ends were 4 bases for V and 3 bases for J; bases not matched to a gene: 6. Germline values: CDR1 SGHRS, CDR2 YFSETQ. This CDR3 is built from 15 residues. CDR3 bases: TGCGCCAGCAGCACCGGACAGGGAGGCTACAATGAGCAGTTCTTC. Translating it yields CASSTGQGGYNEQFF.

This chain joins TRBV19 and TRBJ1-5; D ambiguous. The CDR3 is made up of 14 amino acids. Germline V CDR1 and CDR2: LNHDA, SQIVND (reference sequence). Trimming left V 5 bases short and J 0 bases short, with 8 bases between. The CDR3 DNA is TGTGCCAGTAGTTACGGGGTTAGCAATCAGCCCCAGCATTTT. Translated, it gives CASSYGVSNQPQHF.

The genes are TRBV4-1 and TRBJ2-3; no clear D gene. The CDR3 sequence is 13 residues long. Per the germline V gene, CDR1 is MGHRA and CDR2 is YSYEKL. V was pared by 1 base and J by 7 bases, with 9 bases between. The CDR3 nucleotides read TGCGCCAGCAGCCAAGTCGAACTGAATACGCAGTATTTT. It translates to CASSQVELNTQYF.

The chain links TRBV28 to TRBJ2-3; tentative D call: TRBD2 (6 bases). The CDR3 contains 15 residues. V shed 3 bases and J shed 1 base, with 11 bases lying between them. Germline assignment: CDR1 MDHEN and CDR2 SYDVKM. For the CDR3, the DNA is TGTGCCAGCAGTTTTGGGCGGGGACGCACAGATACGCAGTATTTT. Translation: CASSFGRGRTDTQYF.

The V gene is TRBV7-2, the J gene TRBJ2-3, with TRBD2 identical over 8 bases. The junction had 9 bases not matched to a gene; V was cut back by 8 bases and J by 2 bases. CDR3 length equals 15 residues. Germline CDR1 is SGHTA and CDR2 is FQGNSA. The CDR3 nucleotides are TGTGCCAGCGTCCCCGATAGCGGGATCACAGATACGCAGTATTTT. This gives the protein CASVPDSGITDTQYF.

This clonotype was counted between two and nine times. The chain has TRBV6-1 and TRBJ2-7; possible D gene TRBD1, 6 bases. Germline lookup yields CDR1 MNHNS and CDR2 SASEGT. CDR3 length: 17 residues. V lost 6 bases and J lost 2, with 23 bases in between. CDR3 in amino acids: CASRRNPGTSLTYEQYF. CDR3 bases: TGTGCCAGCAGAAGAAATCCCGGGACATCACTTACCTACGAGCAGTACTTC.

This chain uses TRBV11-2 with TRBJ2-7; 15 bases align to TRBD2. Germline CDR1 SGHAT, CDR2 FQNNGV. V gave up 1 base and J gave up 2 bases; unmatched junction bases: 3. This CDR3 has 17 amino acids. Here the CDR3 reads CASSLARTSGRAYEQYF. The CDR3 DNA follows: TGTGCCAGCAGCTTAGCTCGGACTAGCGGGAGGGCCTACGAGCAGTACTTC.

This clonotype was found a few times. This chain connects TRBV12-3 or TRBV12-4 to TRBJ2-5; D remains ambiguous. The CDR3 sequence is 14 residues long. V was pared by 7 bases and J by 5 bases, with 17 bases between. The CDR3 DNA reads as TGTGCCAGCACTCCATCATGGGCCCGGGAGACCCAGTACTTC. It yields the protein CASTPSWARETQYF.

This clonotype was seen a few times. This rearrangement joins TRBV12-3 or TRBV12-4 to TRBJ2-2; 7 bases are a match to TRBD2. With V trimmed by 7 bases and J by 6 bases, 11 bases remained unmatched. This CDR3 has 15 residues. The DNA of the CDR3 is TGTGCCAGCACCGTACTTGGCGGGAGTTCCGGGGAGCTGTTTTTT. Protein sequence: CASTVLGGSSGELFF.

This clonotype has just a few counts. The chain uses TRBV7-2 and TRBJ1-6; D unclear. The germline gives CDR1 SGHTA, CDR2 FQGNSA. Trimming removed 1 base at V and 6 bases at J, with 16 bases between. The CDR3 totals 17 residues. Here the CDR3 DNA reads TGTGCCAGCAGCTTAGAATTGGGATCCGCTCGTAATTCACCCCTCCACTTT. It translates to CASSLELGSARNSPLHF.

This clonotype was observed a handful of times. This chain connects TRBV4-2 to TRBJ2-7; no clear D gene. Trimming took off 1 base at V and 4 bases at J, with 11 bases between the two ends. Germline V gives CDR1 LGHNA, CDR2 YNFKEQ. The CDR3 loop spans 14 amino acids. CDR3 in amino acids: CASSQGSAGYEQYF. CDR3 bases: TGTGCCAGCAGCCAAGGCTCTGCTGGGTACGAGCAGTACTTC.

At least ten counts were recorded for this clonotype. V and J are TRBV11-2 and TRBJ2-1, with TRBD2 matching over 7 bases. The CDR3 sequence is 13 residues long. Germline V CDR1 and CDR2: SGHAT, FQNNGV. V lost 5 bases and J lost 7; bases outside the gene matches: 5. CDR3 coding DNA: TGTGCCAGCAGCCCCTCACTAGCGAATGAGCAGTTCTTC. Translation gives CASSPSLANEQFF.

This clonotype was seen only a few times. This chain's CDR3 is CATSRETKIQGSLPGYTF. In DNA form, the CDR3 reads TGTGCCACCAGCAGAGAAACGAAAATACAGGGATCATTGCCAGGCTACACCTTC. V and J are TRBV15 and TRBJ1-2; D may be TRBD1 (6 bases). CDR3 length: 18 amino acids. Germline-derived CDR1 and CDR2 are LNHNV and YYDKDF (reference sequence). V shed 0 bases and J shed 8 bases, with 25 bases lying between them.

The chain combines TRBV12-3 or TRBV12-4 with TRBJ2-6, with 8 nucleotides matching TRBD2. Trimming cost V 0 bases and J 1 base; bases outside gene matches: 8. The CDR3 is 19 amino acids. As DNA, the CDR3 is TGTGCCAGCAGTTTAGCTCCGGGGTTAGCGGGGTCTGGGGCCAACGTCCTGACTTTC. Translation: CASSLAPGLAGSGANVLTF.

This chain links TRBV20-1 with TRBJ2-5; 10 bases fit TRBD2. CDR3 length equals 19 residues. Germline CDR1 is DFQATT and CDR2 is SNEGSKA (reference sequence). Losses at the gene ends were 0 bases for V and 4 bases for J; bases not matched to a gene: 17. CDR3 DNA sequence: TGCAGTGCTAGAGATGGGGGGGCTAGCGGGAGCGGATTGGTAGAGACCCAGTACTTC. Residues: CSARDGGASGSGLVETQYF.

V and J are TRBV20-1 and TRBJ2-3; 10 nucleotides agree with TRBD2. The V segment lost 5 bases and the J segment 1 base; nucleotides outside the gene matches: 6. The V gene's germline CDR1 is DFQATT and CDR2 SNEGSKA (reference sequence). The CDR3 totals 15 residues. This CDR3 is CSAPQAGGGTDTQYF. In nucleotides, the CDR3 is TGCAGTGCTCCGCAAGCGGGGGGGGGCACAGATACGCAGTATTTT.

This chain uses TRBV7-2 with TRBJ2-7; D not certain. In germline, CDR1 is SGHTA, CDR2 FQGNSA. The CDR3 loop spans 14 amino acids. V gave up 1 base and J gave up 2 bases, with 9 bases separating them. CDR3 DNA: TGTGCCAGCAGCTTAGGTCTTACCACCTACGAGCAGTACGTC. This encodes CASSLGLTTYEQYV.

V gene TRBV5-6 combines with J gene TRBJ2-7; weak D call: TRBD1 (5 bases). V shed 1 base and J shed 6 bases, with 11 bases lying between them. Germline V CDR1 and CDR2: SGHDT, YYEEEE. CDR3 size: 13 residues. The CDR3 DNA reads TGTGCCAGCAGCTTGTATCCAGGGCCCGAGCAGTACGTC. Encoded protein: CASSLYPGPEQYV.